The rows below give T cell receptor beta chains drawn from one sample of a study of blood T cell repertoires in COVID-19. Some clones are missing from TCRdb's copy, which holds only in-frame ones; the method was immunoSEQ multiplex PCR. The repertoire holds about 95,000 clones, with around 90% as singletons. Material: peripheral blood. Every receptor here comes from a woman aged 70-85 years with acute or convalescent COVID-19. The CDR3 runs from the conserved cysteine through the conserved F or W. Rows give clone size only sometimes, using once, few, many, or a class for an expanded clone.

j_gene | v_gene | abundance | CDR3aa
TRBJ2-1 | TRBV5-1 | - | CASSFGGTANNEQFF
TRBJ1-1 | TRBV6-4 | - | CASSDQVNTEAFF
TRBJ2-7 | TRBV6-6 | - | CASRGQEGSYEQYF
TRBJ2-1 | TRBV7-6 | once | CASSAGLHEQFF
TRBJ2-7 | TRBV28 | - | CASSLSLAGPYEQYF
TRBJ2-3 | TRBV14 | - | CASSQTVSGALRNTQYF
TRBJ1-1 | TRBV6-5 | - | CASSPFDRANTEAFF
TRBJ2-6 | TRBV18 | once | CASSQGTHLSSGANVLTF
TRBJ2-2 | TRBV6-5 | - | CASSYQNRGRAGELFF
TRBJ1-6 | TRBV28 | - | CASRPATGGVNSPLHF
TRBJ1-6 | TRBV5-1 | - | CASSPGQGLMSPLHF
TRBJ2-3 | TRBV28 | once | CASSLQLAGGRDTQYF
TRBJ1-5 | TRBV10-2 | - | CASSDRGQGHQPQHF
TRBJ2-7 | TRBV21-1 | - | CASSKRGGTVYEQYF
TRBJ1-1 | TRBV6-6 | - | CASSSTTSGVEAFF
TRBJ2-6 | TRBV11-1 | - | CASIQGGSGANVLTF
TRBJ2-7 | TRBV19 | - | CASSIGGADTYEQYF
TRBJ2-2 | TRBV10-2 | - | CASSNRDRSNTGELFF
TRBJ2-1 | TRBV7-6 | - | CASSRVQGIYNEQFF
TRBJ1-1 | TRBV6-1 | - | CASSEGPWTAKAFF